The 22 T cell receptor beta chains below come from one sample, sequenced in a study of T cell repertoires in cytomegalovirus infection. MiXCR, applied by TCRdb to the reads, yields one record per CDR3 protein. The repertoire holds under 800,000 distinct CDR3 sequences, 20% to 30% seen once, with approximately 8% in the top ten. Sequencing was carried out using CD8+ T cells from PBMCs. The receptors here all came from a human donor in good health (CMV status not recorded). Some clones in this sample may be carry-over from other donors' samples.

This clonotype was counted ten times or more. The J gene is TRBJ1-6, the V gene TRBV7-9; a weak D match, TRBD1 (5 bases). The CDR3 contains 15 residues. The V gene's germline CDR1 is SEHNR and CDR2 FQNEAQ (reference sequence). The V end was cut by 3 bases, the J end by 6 bases, with 12 bases between. CDR3 coding DNA: TGTGCCAGCAGCTTTGTCCAGGGAGCTAATTCACCCCTCCACTTT. Amino acids: CASSFVQGANSPLHF.

A few counts support this clonotype. The chain joins TRBV20-1 to TRBJ1-1; D unclear. Per germline, CDR1 DFQATT and CDR2 SNEGSKA (reference sequence). The CDR3 totals 11 residues. The V end lost 5 bases, the J end lost 6 bases, and 10 bases lay between the germline ends. CDR3 residues: CSAVDGPEAFF. In DNA, the CDR3 is TGCAGTGCTGTAGACGGGCCTGAAGCTTTCTTT.

This clonotype was observed a few times. The rearrangement joins TRBV20-1 to TRBJ1-5; possibly TRBD1 for D (5 bases). V gave up 1 base and J gave up 3 bases, with 10 bases separating them. The germline V gene has CDR1 DFQATT and CDR2 SNEGSKA (reference sequence). The CDR3 runs 14 residues. The CDR3 region is CSARVGVTNQPQHF. In nucleotides, the CDR3 is TGCAGTGCTAGAGTGGGGGTTACCAATCAGCCCCAGCATTTT.

This rearrangement joins TRBV6-2 or TRBV6-3 to TRBJ2-2; D is undetermined. The length of the CDR3 is 13 residues. The germline V and J ends were trimmed by 8 bases and 4 bases, with 11 bases remaining between them. CDR1 MNHEY and CDR2 SVGEGT come from the germline V gene. In DNA, the CDR3 is TGTGCCAGCGGACCTTCGTCCACCGGGGAGCTGTTTTTT. It codes for CASGPSSTGELFF.

Many counts were recorded for this clonotype. The chain combines TRBV6-6 with TRBJ2-5; 8 bases line up with TRBD2. Germline trimming cut 4 bases from V and 5 bases from J; bases unmatched to any gene: 18. Germline V gene sequence: CDR1 MNHNY, CDR2 SVGAGI (reference sequence). The CDR3 loop spans 18 amino acids. Here the CDR3 reads CASSWPLVRGGTGETQYF. The CDR3 nucleotides are TGTGCCAGCAGTTGGCCCCTTGTTCGCGGGGGGACGGGGGAGACCCAGTACTTC.

This clonotype was observed a few times. The J gene is TRBJ2-5, the V gene TRBV7-9, with 10 bases aligning to TRBD2. The CDR3 is 15 amino acids. Germline V gives CDR1 SEHNR, CDR2 FQNEAQ (reference sequence). Here the CDR3 DNA reads TGTATGTATGGTGCTAGCGGGGGTGATCAAGAGACCCAGTACTTC. Residues: CMYGASGGDQETQYF. Supplemented by reference TRBV7-9 and TRBJ2-5, the full variable domain reads DTGVSQNPRHKITKRGQNVTFRCDPISEHNRLYWYRQTLGQGPEFLTYFQNEAQLEKSRLLSDRFSAERPKGSFSTLEIQRTEQGDSAMYLCMYGASGGDQETQYFGPGTRLLVL.

The genes are TRBV19 and TRBJ2-2; D is perhaps TRBD2 (6 bases). This CDR3 contains 11 residues. V shed 5 bases and J shed 11 bases, with 9 bases lying between them. Per germline, CDR1 LNHDA and CDR2 SQIVND (reference sequence). CDR3 sequence (DNA): TGTGCCAGTAGTGGCGGACTAGAGCTGTTTTTT. It translates to CASSGGLELFF.

V is TRBV2 and J is TRBJ2-3; 8 bases match TRBD1. The CDR3 is 20 amino acids. Looked up from germline, CDR1 is SNHLY and CDR2 is FYNNEI. After removal of 1 base from V and 9 bases from J, the junction contained 24 bases not matched to a gene. DNA for the CDR3: TGTGCCAGCAGTGAAGTCGCCTTAGGCAGGGGGCGTGAGCCCGGCGGAACGCAGTATTTT. It specifies CASSEVALGRGREPGGTQYF.

This clonotype was picked up many times. This chain joins TRBV7-6 and TRBJ2-7; D gene uncertain. The CDR3 has 13 amino acids. The V end lost 0 bases, the J end lost 2 bases, and 5 bases lay between the germline ends. The V gene's germline CDR1 is SGHVS and CDR2 FNYEAQ. DNA for the CDR3: TGTGCCAGCAGCTTAGCGGGTCCCTACGAGCAGTACTTC. It is translated as CASSLAGPYEQYF.

The chain recombines TRBV7-8 with TRBJ2-1; 8 nucleotides match TRBD1. J was trimmed by 2 bases and V by 4 bases; bases with no gene match: 4. The V gene's germline CDR1 is SGHVS and CDR2 FQNEAQ. CDR3 size: 15 residues. This CDR3 reads CASSSDREPYNEQFF. The CDR3 bases are TGTGCCAGCAGCTCGGACAGGGAACCCTACAATGAGCAGTTCTTC.

There are a few counts of this clonotype. V is TRBV29-1 and J is TRBJ2-2; D might be TRBD1 (5 bases). The CDR3 runs to 18 residues. V was shortened by 1 base and J by 0 bases, with 18 bases between the two germline ends. Germline V gene lookup returns CDR1 SQVTM and CDR2 ANQGSEA. CDR3 protein: CSVEGLGRVNANTGELFF. CDR3 bases: TGCAGCGTTGAAGGTTTAGGCAGGGTAAACGCGAACACCGGGGAGCTGTTTTTT.

This chain links TRBV29-1 with TRBJ1-3; D possibly corresponds to TRBD1 (6 bases). Germline values: CDR1 SQVTM, CDR2 ANQGSEA. This CDR3 has 19 amino acids. V was pared by 2 bases and J by 1 base, with 24 bases between. This CDR3 is CSVERRVLGTSQSGNTIYF. The CDR3 region has the DNA TGCAGCGTTGAACGAAGGGTTTTAGGGACATCGCAATCTGGAAACACCATATATTTT.

This clonotype was observed many times. The chain joins TRBV6-2 or TRBV6-3 to TRBJ2-7, with D perhaps matching TRBD1 (6 bases). V was pared by 7 bases and J by 3 bases, with 10 bases between. The CDR3 has 12 residues. In germline, CDR1 is MNHEY, CDR2 SVGEGT. DNA for the CDR3: TGTGCCAGCATTGGACAGTACTACGAGCAGTACTTC. Its translation is CASIGQYYEQYF.

This clonotype was observed a few times. The V gene is TRBV7-6, the J gene TRBJ1-1, with D possibly matching TRBD1 (5 bases). Looked up from germline, CDR1 is SGHVS and CDR2 is FNYEAQ. V was pared by 5 bases and J by 5 bases, with 18 bases between. There are 15 residues in the CDR3. The CDR3 DNA reads TGTGCCAGCAGCCCCCTGACAAACCGGGGGACTGAAGCTTTCTTT. Its protein product is CASSPLTNRGTEAFF.

This clonotype was counted a few times. The chain has TRBV19 and TRBJ2-5; TRBD1 aligns across 10 bases. The V and J ends lost 4 bases and 4 bases, in that order; junction bases with no gene match: 12. Looked up from germline, CDR1 is LNHDA and CDR2 is SQIVND (reference sequence). This CDR3 is built from 17 residues. The CDR3 region is CASSTLGQGSPGETQYF. CDR3 sequence (DNA): TGTGCCAGTAGTACCTTGGGACAGGGGAGTCCCGGAGAGACCCAGTACTTC.

This clonotype was seen more than once but under ten times. V and J are TRBV27 and TRBJ1-2; TRBD1 is a possible D gene (5 bases). This CDR3 spans 15 amino acids. Looked up from germline, CDR1 is MNHEY and CDR2 is SMNVEV (reference sequence). The V gene lost 2 bases and the J gene lost 2 bases, with 12 bases spanning the gap. The CDR3 protein is CASSLMEGRNYGYTF. The CDR3 coding sequence is TGTGCCAGCAGTTTAATGGAGGGGAGGAACTATGGCTACACCTTC.

This clonotype was detected many times. The rearrangement links TRBV7-2 to TRBJ2-3; 10 bases align to TRBD2. Germline V CDR1 and CDR2: SGHTA, FQGNSA. The CDR3 is 15 residues long. V dropped 3 bases and J dropped 4; count of bases not matched to a gene: 4. The CDR3 DNA follows: TGTGCCAGCAGCTTCAGCGGGGGGGTGGCAGATACGCAGTATTTT. This gives the protein CASSFSGGVADTQYF.

This clonotype was found many times. V usage is TRBV7-2 and J usage is TRBJ2-7; either TRBD1 or TRBD2 may supply D (5 bases each). Trimming pared 4 bases from V and 3 bases from J, leaving 10 bases between. CDR1 is SGHTA and CDR2 is FQGNSA in the germline V gene. The CDR3 sequence is 13 residues long. This chain's CDR3 is CASSSGPGYEQYV. The CDR3 DNA reads as TGTGCCAGCAGCTCGGGGCCGGGCTACGAGCAGTACGTC.

As to this clonotype: A much larger clone differs from this one at a single base, so this may be a read error. This sequence joins TRBV7-2 and TRBJ1-5; no clear D. V lost 5 bases and J 3 bases, leaving 14 bases between the germline ends. The CDR3 contains 15 residues. Germline CDR1 SGHTA, CDR2 FQGNSA. The CDR3 DNA follows: TGTGCCAGCAGCCCCGGCAGATCAAACAATCAGCCCCAGCATTTT. Translating gives CASSPGRSNNQPQHF.

The V gene is TRBV2, the J gene TRBJ2-5, with TRBD1 matching over 8 bases. The V gene's germline CDR1 is SNHLY and CDR2 FYNNEI. V dropped 5 bases and J dropped 1; count of bases not matched to a gene: 9. The CDR3 is made up of 16 amino acids. This CDR3 reads CASSSRDRGLQETQYF. As DNA, the CDR3 is TGTGCCAGCAGTAGCAGAGACAGGGGCCTCCAAGAGACCCAGTACTTC.

This clonotype was counted only a few times. The CDR3 DNA follows: TGCAGCGCCAATACGGGGGGTGGCACTGAAGCTTTCTTT. Its translation is CSANTGGGTEAFF. V usage is TRBV29-1 and J usage is TRBJ1-1, with D perhaps TRBD1 (5 bases). CDR1 is SQVTM, CDR2 ANQGSEA, per germline. With 7 bases removed from V and 4 bases from J, the gap between germline ends came to 16 bases. This CDR3 spans 13 amino acids.

A word on this clonotype: A clone one base away is much larger, so this may be a read error. This chain joins TRBV6-1 and TRBJ2-1, with D possibly being TRBD1 (5 bases). CDR1 is MNHNS, CDR2 SASEGT, per germline. This CDR3 comprises 15 residues. CDR3 coding DNA: TGTGCCAACAGTGAAAGGGGATTCTACTACAATGAGCAGTTCTTC. Translating gives CANSERGFYYNEQFF.